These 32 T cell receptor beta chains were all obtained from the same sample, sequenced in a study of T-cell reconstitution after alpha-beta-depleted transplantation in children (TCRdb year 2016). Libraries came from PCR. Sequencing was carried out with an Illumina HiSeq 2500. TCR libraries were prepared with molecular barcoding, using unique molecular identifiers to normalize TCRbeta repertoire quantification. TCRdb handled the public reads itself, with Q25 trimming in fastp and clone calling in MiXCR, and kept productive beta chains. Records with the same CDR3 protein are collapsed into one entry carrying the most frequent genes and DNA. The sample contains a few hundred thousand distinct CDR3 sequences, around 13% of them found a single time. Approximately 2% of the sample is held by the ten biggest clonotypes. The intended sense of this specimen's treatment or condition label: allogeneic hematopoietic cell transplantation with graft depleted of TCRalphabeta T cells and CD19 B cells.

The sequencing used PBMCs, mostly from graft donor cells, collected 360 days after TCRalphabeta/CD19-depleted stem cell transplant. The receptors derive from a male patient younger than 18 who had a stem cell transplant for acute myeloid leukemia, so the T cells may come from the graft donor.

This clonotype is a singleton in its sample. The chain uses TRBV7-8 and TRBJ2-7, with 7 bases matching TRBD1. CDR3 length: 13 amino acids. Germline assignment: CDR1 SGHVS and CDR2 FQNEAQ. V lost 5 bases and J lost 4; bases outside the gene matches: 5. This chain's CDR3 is CASSVDRRYEQYF. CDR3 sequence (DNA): TGTGCCAGCAGCGTGGACAGGAGGTACGAGCAGTACTTC.

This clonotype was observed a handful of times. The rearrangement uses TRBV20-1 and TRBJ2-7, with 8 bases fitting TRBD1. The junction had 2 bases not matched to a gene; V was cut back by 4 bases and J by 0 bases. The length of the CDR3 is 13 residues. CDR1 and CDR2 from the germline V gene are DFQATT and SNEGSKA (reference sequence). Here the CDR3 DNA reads TGCAGTGCTACAGGGGGCCCCTCCTACGAGCAGTACTTC. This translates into CSATGGPSYEQYF.

The CDR3 bases are TGTGCCAGCAGTTTGCGGCAGGAGCAGTTCTTC. Its protein product is CASSLRQEQFF. The chain recombines TRBV12-3 or TRBV12-4 with TRBJ2-1; D is undetermined. V lost 3 bases to trimming and J lost 10 bases, with 7 bases between them. This CDR3 spans 11 amino acids.

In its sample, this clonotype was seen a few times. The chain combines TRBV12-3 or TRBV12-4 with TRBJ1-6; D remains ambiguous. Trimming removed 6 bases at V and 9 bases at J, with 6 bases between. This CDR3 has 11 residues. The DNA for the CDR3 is TGTGCCAGCAGAGGTACTTCACCCCTCCACTTT. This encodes CASRGTSPLHF.

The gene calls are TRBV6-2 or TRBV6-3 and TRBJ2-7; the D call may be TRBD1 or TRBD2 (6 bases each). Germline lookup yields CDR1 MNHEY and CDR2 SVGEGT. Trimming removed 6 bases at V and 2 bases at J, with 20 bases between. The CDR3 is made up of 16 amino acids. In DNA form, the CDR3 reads TGTGCCAGCAGCGACCCGGGGGCCCCGCGGGCCTACGAGCAGTACTTC. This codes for CASSDPGAPRAYEQYF.

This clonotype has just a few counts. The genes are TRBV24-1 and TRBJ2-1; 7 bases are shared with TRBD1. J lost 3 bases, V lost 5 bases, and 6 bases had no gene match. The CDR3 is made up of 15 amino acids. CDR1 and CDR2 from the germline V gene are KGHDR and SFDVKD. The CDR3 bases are TGTGCCACCAGTGTCTCCGGGACAGTCTACAATGAGCAGTTCTTC. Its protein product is CATSVSGTVYNEQFF.

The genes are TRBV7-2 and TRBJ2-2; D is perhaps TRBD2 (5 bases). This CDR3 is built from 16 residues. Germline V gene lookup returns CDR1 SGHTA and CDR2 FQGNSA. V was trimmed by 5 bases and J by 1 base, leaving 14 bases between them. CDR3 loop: CASSLLTSLNTGELFF. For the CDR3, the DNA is TGTGCCAGCAGCCTCCTTACTAGTTTGAACACCGGGGAGCTGTTTTTT.

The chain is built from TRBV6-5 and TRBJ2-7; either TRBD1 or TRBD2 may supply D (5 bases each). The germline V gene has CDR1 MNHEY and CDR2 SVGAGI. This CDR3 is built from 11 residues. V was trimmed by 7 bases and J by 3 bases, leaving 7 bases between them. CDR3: CASTGSYEQYF. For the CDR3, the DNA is TGTGCCAGCACAGGGAGCTACGAGCAGTACTTC.

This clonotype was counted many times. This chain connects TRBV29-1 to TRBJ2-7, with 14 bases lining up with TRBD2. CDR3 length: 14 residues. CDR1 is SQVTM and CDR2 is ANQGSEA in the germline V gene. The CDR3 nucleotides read TGCAGTGTCGGACTAGCGGGAGGTCCCTACGAGCAGTACTTC. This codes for CSVGLAGGPYEQYF.

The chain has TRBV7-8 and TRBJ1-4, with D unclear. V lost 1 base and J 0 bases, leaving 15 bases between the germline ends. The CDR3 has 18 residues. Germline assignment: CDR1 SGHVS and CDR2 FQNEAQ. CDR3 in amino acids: CASSLVSWTIATNEKLFF. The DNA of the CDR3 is TGTGCCAGCAGCTTAGTCTCTTGGACGATTGCAACTAATGAAAAACTGTTTTTT.

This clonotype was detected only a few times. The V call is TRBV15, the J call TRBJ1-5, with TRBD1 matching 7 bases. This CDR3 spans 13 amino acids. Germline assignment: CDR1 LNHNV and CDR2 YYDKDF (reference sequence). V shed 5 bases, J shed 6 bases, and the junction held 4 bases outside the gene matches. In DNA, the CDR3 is TGTGCCACCAGCGGGGCAGGGGGTCAGCCCCAGCATTTT. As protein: CATSGAGGQPQHF.

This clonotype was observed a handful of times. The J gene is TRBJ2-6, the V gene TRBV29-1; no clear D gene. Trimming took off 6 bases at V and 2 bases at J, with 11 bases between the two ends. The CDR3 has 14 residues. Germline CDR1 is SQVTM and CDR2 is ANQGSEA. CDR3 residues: CSVTSDAGANVLTF. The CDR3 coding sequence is TGCAGCGTGACCTCGGACGCTGGGGCCAACGTCCTGACTTTC.

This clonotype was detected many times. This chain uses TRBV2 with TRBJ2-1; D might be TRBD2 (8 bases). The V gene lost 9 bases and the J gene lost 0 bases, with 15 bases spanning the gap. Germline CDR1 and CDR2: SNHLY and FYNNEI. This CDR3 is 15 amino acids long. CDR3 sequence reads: CARRGDSSSYNEQFF. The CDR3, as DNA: TGTGCCAGGCGGGGGGACAGTAGCTCCTACAATGAGCAGTTCTTC.

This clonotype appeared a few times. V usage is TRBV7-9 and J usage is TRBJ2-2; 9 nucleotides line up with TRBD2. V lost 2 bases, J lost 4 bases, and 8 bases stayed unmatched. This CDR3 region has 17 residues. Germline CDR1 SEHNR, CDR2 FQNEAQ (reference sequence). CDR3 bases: TGTGCCAGCAGCTTAAGGCTCGGCGGGAGGGCCACCGGGGAGCTGTTTTTT. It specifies CASSLRLGGRATGELFF.

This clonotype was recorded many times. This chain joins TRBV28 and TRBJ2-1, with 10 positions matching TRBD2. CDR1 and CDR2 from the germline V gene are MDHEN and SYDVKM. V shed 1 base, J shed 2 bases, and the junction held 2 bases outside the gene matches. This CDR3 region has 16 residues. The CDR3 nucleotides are TGTGCCAGCAGTTTATATACTAGCGGGACCTACAATGAGCAGTTCTTC. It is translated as CASSLYTSGTYNEQFF.

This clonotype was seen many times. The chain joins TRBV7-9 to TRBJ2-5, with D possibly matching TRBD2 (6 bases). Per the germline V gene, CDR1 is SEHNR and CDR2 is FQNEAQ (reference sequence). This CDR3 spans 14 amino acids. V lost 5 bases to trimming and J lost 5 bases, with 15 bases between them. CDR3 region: CASSLFLGSETQYF. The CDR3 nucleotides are TGTGCCAGCAGCCTCTTCCTCGGGAGTGAGACCCAGTACTTC.

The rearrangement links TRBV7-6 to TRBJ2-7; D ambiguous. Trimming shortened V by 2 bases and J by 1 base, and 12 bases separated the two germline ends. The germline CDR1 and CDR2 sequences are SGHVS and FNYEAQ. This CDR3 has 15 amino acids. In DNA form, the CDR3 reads TGTGCCAGCAGCTTATTCGTAGGAGCTTCCTACGAGCAGTACTTC. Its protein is CASSLFVGASYEQYF.

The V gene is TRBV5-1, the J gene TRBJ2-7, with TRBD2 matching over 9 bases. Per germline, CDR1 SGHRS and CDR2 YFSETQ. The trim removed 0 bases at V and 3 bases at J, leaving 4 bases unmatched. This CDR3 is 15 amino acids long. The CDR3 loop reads CASSLARLAVYEQYF. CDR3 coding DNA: TGCGCCAGCAGCTTGGCCAGACTAGCGGTCTACGAGCAGTACTTC.

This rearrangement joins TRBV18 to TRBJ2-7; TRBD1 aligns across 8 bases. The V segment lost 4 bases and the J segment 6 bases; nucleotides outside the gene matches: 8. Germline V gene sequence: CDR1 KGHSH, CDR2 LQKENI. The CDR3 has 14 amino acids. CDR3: CASSQGQERSEQYF. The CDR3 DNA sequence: TGTGCCAGCTCACAGGGACAGGAGAGGAGCGAGCAGTACTTC.

The CDR3 loop is CASTVAGSYQPQHF. DNA of the CDR3: TGTGCCAGCACCGTTGCCGGTTCTTATCAGCCCCAGCATTTT. This rearrangement joins TRBV12-3 or TRBV12-4 to TRBJ1-5, with D unresolved. This CDR3 comprises 14 residues. V lost 7 bases to trimming and J lost 5 bases, with 15 bases between them.

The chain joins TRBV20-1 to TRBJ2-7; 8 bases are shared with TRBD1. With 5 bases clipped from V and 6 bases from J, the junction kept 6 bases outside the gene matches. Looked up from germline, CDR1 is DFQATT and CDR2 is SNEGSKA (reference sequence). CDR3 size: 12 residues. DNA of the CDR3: TGCAGTGCTCCCAGGGGGCCGGGCGAGCAGTACTTC. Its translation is CSAPRGPGEQYF.

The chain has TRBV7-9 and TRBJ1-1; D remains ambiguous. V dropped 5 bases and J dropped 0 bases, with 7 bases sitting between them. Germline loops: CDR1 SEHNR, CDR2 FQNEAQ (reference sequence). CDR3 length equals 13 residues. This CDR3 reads CASSPQMNTEAFF. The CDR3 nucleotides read TGTGCCAGCAGCCCCCAGATGAACACTGAAGCTTTCTTT.

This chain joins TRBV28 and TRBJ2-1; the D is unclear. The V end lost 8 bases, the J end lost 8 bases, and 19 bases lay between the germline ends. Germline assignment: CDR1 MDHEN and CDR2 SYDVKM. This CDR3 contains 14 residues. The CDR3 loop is CASSLSGRRDEQFF. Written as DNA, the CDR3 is TGTGCCAGCTCCCTGTCAGGACGGCGCGATGAGCAGTTCTTC.

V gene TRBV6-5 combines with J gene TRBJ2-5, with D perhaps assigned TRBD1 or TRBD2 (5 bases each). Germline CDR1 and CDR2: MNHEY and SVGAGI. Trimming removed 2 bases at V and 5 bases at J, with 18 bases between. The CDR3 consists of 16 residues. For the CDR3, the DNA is TGTGCCAGCAGTTACCTGGGACCAACTACTGGGGAGACCCAGTACTTC. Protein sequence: CASSYLGPTTGETQYF.

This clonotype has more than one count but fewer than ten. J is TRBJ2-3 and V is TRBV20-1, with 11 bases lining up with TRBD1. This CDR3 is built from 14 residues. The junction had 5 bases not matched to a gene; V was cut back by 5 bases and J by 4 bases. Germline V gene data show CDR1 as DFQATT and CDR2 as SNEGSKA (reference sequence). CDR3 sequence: CSAGTGGNSDTQYF. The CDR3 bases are TGCAGTGCTGGGACAGGGGGAAACTCAGATACGCAGTATTTT.

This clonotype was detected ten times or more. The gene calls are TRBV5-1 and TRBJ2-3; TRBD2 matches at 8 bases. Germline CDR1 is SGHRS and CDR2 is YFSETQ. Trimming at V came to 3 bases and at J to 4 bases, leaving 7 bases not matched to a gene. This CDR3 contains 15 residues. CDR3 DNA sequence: TGCGCCAGCAGCTACCGGACTAGCTCCGCAGATACGCAGTATTTT. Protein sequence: CASSYRTSSADTQYF. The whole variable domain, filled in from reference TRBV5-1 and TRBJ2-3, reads KAGVTQTPRYLIKTRGQQVTLSCSPISGHRSVSWYQQTPGQGLQFLFEYFSETQRNKGNFPGRFSGRQFSNSRSEMNVSTLELGDSALYLCASSYRTSSADTQYFGPGTRLTVL.

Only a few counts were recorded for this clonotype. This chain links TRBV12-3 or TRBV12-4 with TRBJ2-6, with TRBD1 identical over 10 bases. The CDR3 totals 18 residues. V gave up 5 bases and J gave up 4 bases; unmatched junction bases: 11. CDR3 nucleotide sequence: TGTGCCAGCAGTGCTACGACAGGGGGCGCACGCGGGGCCAACGTCCTGACTTTC. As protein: CASSATTGGARGANVLTF.

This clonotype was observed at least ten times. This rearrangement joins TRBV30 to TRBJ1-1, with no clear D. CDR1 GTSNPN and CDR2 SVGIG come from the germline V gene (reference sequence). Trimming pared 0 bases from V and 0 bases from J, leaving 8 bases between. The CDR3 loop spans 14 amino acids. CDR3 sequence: CAWSVTIMNTEAFF. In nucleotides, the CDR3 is TGTGCCTGGAGTGTAACGATCATGAACACTGAAGCTTTCTTT.

This CDR3 reads CASSRAQTPIYEQYF. CDR3 in DNA: TGTGCCAGCAGCCGCGCCCAGACTCCAATCTACGAGCAGTACTTC. The chain combines TRBV7-8 with TRBJ2-7; no firm D call. V was pared by 5 bases and J by 3 bases, with 17 bases between. This CDR3 has 15 residues. Germline V gene sequence: CDR1 SGHVS, CDR2 FQNEAQ.

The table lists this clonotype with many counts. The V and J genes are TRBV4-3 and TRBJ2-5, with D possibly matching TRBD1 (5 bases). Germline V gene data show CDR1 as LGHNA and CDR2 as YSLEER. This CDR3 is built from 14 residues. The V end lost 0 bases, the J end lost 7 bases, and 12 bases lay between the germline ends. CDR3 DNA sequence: TGCGCCAGCAGCCAAGATTTTTCAGGGCTGACCCAGTACTTC. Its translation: CASSQDFSGLTQYF.

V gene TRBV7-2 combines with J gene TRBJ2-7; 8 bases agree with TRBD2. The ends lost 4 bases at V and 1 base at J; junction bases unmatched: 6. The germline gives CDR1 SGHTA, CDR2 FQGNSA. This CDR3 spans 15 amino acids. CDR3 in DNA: TGTGCCAGCAGCTCGGGACTAGTCAGGTCCTACGAGCAGTACTTC. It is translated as CASSSGLVRSYEQYF.

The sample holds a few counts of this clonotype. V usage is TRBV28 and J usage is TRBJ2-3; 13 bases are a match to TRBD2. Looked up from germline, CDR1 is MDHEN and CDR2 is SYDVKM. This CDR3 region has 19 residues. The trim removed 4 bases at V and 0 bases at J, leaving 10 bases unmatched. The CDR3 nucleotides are TGTGCCAGCAGTTACCGTCGACTAGCGGGAGGCCTTAGCACAGATACGCAGTATTTT. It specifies CASSYRRLAGGLSTDTQYF.